This T cell receptor beta chain was obtained from a study of control samples from healthy donors and cancer patients (dated by TCRdb to the early 2020s). CDR1 and CDR2 are read off the germline V gene as MGHRA and YSYEKL. Trimming removed 1 base from V and 0 bases from J, leaving 11 bases between the germline ends. The CDR3 has 16 amino acids, counting the end cysteine and phenylalanine. Here the CDR3 DNA is all that survives: 48 bases in frame from base 1. Libraries were built with the immunoSEQ multiplex PCR assay. As stored in TCRdb, this immuneACCESS dataset retains in-frame rearrangements with V and J assigned. A fraction of the clones does not appear; measured against another copy, unresolved V genes explain less than half of the discrepancy, and the remainder lacks a known reason. Recorded for this sample are 95,000 to 150,000 clones; around 92% of them occurred a single time. The ten most abundant clones make up almost 40% of the sample.

The sample holds one count of this clone. This receptor's antigen is unknown. No per-base quality is available; no much larger clone lies one base away. The chain joins TRBV4-1 to TRBJ2-3, with the D gene not confidently named. Sample: blood. The clonotype was recovered from a man over 45 in good health. The CDR3 reads as follows: CASSQVGRDSTDTQYF. The base sequence is TGCGCCAGCAGCCAAGTCGGAAGGGATAGCACAGATACGCAGTATTTT.